This T cell receptor (beta chain) was recovered during a study of shared clonotypes between healthy human individuals. Study-wide findings and caveats: Sequencing depth was expected to affect clonotype sharing among donors.

Note on this clone: The target antigen is unknown.

This CDR3 contains 12 residues. Germline V gene data show CDR1 as SEHNR and CDR2 as FQNEAQ (reference sequence). Trimming took 5 bases from V and 4 from J, leaving 9 bases between them. Sequencing was performed with immunoSEQ multiplex PCR; in TCRdb, only in-frame clones are kept and a portion is missing. The sample holds about 480,000 clones, 60% to 80% seen once. The sample taken for sequencing was PBMCs. This receptor was taken from a woman aged 40 to 55 in good health. Some clones in this sample may be carry-over from other donors' samples. The V gene is TRBV7-9, the J gene TRBJ2-7; tentative D call: TRBD2 (6 bases). The chain's CDR3 is CASSVGSYEQYF. CDR3 coding DNA: TGTGCCAGCAGCGTCGGGAGTTACGAGCAGTACTTC.